Presented here are 7 T cell receptor beta chains from one specimen sequenced in a study of CXCR3-negative and CXCR3-positive naive CD8 T cells. The TRB libraries of cDNA were built by UMI-labeled 5' RACE. TCRdb reprocessed the 5' RACE reads, keeping one entry per CDR3 protein, no DNA. The sample is made up of about 81,000 distinct CDR3 sequences, and the top ten hold more than 1.5% of it. Source material: naive CXCR3- CD8+ T cells from blood. The subset here: CD45RO-CCR7+CD27+CD95- naive CD8+ T cells lacking CXCR3 (TNR3-). Source of these receptors: a human donor in good health. Some clones in this sample may be carry-over from other donors' samples.

J is TRBJ1-1 and V is TRBV29-1. This CDR3 region has 15 residues. Germline V lookup: CDR1 SQVTM, CDR2 ANQGSEA. CDR3 residues: CSVEDLWQENTEAFF.

The V gene is TRBV9, the J gene TRBJ1-2. Germline CDR1 is SGDLS and CDR2 is YYNGEE. The CDR3 runs 14 residues. The CDR3 spells CTSSPATSPYGYTF.

The CDR3 sequence is CAISDGSHGGELFF. The rearrangement links TRBV10-3 to TRBJ2-2. This CDR3 has 14 amino acids. From germline, CDR1 is ENHRY and CDR2 SYGVKD.

The rearrangement uses TRBV6-5 and TRBJ1-1. The CDR3 totals 13 residues. From germline, CDR1 is MNHEY and CDR2 SVGAGI. This CDR3 reads CASTLGLASEAFF.

The chain combines TRBV5-1 with TRBJ2-1. The length of the CDR3 is 13 residues. CDR1 is SGHRS, CDR2 YFSETQ, per germline. CDR3 sequence reads: CASSLDHYNEQFF.

The CDR3: CASSLSTGANVLTF. The chain has TRBV7-9 and TRBJ2-6. The CDR3 has 14 amino acids. Per germline, CDR1 SEHNR and CDR2 FQNEAQ (reference sequence).

This sequence joins TRBV29-1 and TRBJ2-3; the TCRdb call, TRBD1, lacks DNA for checking. This CDR3 has 15 residues. Germline loops: CDR1 SQVTM, CDR2 ANQGSEA. CDR3 residues: CSVRSVPPGTDTQYF.